The next 21 T cell receptor beta chains were all read from a single sample in a study of regulatory T cells in long-lasting Graves disease. In building TCR beta libraries, iRepertoire HTBI primers were used together with Arm-PCR of CDR3 regions. TCRdb re-called the multiplex PCR reads with MiXCR, one entry per CDR3 protein. The sample yields approximately 380,000 distinct CDR3 sequences, about 20% seen once. Indicated time point: persistent/refractory GD, antithyroid drugs over 5 years with positive TRAb. The authors made the TCR library using RNA they extracted from PBMCs. Material: peripheral blood mononuclear cells (PBMCs), obtained when the disease was refractory, from a patient treated with antithyroid drugs. The receptors shown here come from a female donor with Graves disease.

This clonotype was counted at least ten times. The J gene is TRBJ1-1, the V gene TRBV11-2; unclear D gene. CDR1 SGHAT and CDR2 FQNNGV come from the germline V gene. V dropped 5 bases and J dropped 4 bases, with 11 bases sitting between them. The CDR3 runs 13 residues. The CDR3 DNA is TGTGCCAGCAGCCGCCCGTTGGGCACTGAAGCTTTCTTT. It codes for CASSRPLGTEAFF.

In its sample, this clonotype was seen many times. The rearrangement joins TRBV12-3 or TRBV12-4 to TRBJ1-4; 10 positions match TRBD1. CDR3 length: 14 residues. Trimming took 6 bases from V and 8 from J; bases not matched to a gene: 6. CDR3 residues: CASRGDRGGEKLFF. DNA for the CDR3: TGTGCCAGCAGAGGGGACAGGGGAGGCGAAAAACTGTTTTTT.

The rearrangement links TRBV5-1 to TRBJ2-7; TRBD1 matches 7 bases. The CDR3 runs to 15 residues. With 0 bases clipped from V and 4 bases from J, the junction kept 7 bases outside the gene matches. Germline V gene lookup returns CDR1 SGHRS and CDR2 YFSETQ. The CDR3: CASSLAGTAFYEQYF. CDR3 sequence (DNA): TGCGCCAGCAGCTTGGCCGGGACAGCCTTTTACGAGCAGTACTTC.

This rearrangement joins TRBV30 to TRBJ2-7; 7 nucleotides agree with TRBD2. Germline V gives CDR1 GTSNPN, CDR2 SVGIG (reference sequence). J gave up 4 bases and V 2 bases, and 2 bases lay outside the gene matches. The CDR3 has 12 amino acids. CDR3 sequence (DNA): TGTGCCTGGAGTCGGGAGGTATACGAGCAGTACTTC. It specifies CAWSREVYEQYF.

The gene calls are TRBV10-3 and TRBJ2-7; TRBD2 might be the D (6 bases). CDR1 and CDR2 from the germline V gene are ENHRY and SYGVKD. Deletions cut 3 bases from V and 2 bases from J, with 17 bases between. The CDR3 length is 16 residues. CDR3 sequence (DNA): TGTGCCATCAGTGAAGGGACGCTAGCGCCCGCCTACGAGCAGTACTTC. Protein sequence: CAISEGTLAPAYEQYF.

This clonotype came up many times. The rearrangement uses TRBV29-1 and TRBJ2-7; maybe TRBD1 (6 bases). This CDR3 contains 14 residues. Trimming left V 6 bases short and J 2 bases short, with 17 bases between. The germline CDR1 and CDR2 sequences are SQVTM and ANQGSEA. CDR3 protein: CSVKVLGATYEQYF. CDR3 in DNA: TGCAGCGTCAAGGTCCTGGGGGCTACCTACGAGCAGTACTTC.

The chain couples TRBV20-1 to TRBJ2-2, with D uncertain. This CDR3 has 16 residues. With 3 bases removed from V and 5 bases from J, the gap between germline ends came to 19 bases. Germline CDR1 reads DFQATT; CDR2 reads SNEGSKA (reference sequence). CDR3 nucleotide sequence: TGCAGTGCTAGTGATCGCGGCGTCCCATCTACCGGGGAGCTGTTTTTT. This encodes CSASDRGVPSTGELFF.

This chain uses TRBV28 with TRBJ1-1; D gene ambiguous. The germline gives CDR1 MDHEN, CDR2 SYDVKM. Trimming pared 8 bases from V and 3 bases from J, leaving 19 bases between. The CDR3 sequence is 15 residues long. CDR3 DNA: TGTGCCAGCCCCGGGCCCATCACCGAGGACACTGAAGCTTTCTTT. Its protein product is CASPGPITEDTEAFF.

This clonotype was recorded a few times. J is TRBJ2-7 and V is TRBV4-1; a weak D match, TRBD1 (5 bases). The CDR3 length is 14 residues. Trimming took off 4 bases at V and 2 bases at J, with 12 bases between the two ends. Germline V gene sequence: CDR1 MGHRA, CDR2 YSYEKL. This chain's CDR3 is CASSLQGVPYEQYF. DNA of the CDR3: TGCGCCAGCAGCCTTCAAGGGGTCCCCTACGAGCAGTACTTC.

This clonotype has a count of ten or more. V and J are TRBV28 and TRBJ2-5; 13 positions match TRBD2. V lost 5 bases and J lost 3; bases outside the gene matches: 9. The CDR3 contains 17 residues. Germline V CDR1 and CDR2: MDHEN, SYDVKM. CDR3 sequence: CASSQFLGLAGKETQYF. DNA of the CDR3: TGTGCCAGCAGTCAGTTCTTGGGACTAGCGGGGAAAGAGACCCAGTACTTC.

This clonotype was seen many times. The chain employs TRBV20-1 and TRBJ2-7, with D perhaps TRBD1 or TRBD2 (5 bases each). Germline CDR1 is DFQATT and CDR2 is SNEGSKA (reference sequence). The CDR3 contains 14 residues. Trimming took 2 bases from V and 2 from J, leaving 13 bases between them. CDR3 bases: TGCAGTGCTAGAAGGCCAGGGAGCCCCTACGAGCAGTACTTC. Translating it yields CSARRPGSPYEQYF.

This clonotype was counted a single time. The chain recombines TRBV7-3 with TRBJ1-1, with a weak D call TRBD1 (5 bases). V lost 2 bases and J 10 bases, leaving 14 bases between the germline ends. In germline, CDR1 is SGHTA, CDR2 FQGTGA. There are 13 residues in the CDR3. The CDR3 nucleotides read TGTGCCAGCAGCTTATCAGGGTCGGGGCGAGCTTTCTTT. Its protein is CASSLSGSGRAFF.

The chain is built from TRBV7-9 and TRBJ2-7; TRBD1 agrees at 9 bases. After removal of 8 bases from V and 3 bases from J, the junction contained 5 bases not matched to a gene. Germline V gene sequence: CDR1 SEHNR, CDR2 FQNEAQ (reference sequence). This CDR3 is built from 13 residues. CDR3 protein: CASEQGAFYEQYF. The CDR3 bases are TGTGCCAGCGAACAGGGGGCTTTCTACGAGCAGTACTTC.

Concerning this clonotype: At one end, the junction sequence differs from germline, possibly due to a read error. The CDR3 is CAIRVRGGETQYF. The CDR3 DNA follows: TGTGCCATCAGAGTACGGGGGGGAGAGACCCAGTACTTC. This rearrangement joins TRBV10-1 to TRBJ2-5; 8 bases are shared with TRBD2. CDR1 is WNHNN and CDR2 is SYGVQD in the germline V gene (reference sequence). The CDR3 sequence is 13 residues long.

This clonotype was observed at least ten times. J is TRBJ1-2 and V is TRBV4-2; tentative D call: TRBD1 (6 bases). Germline CDR1 LGHNA, CDR2 YNFKEQ. V lost 3 bases to trimming and J lost 4 bases, with 12 bases between them. The CDR3 length is 14 residues. CDR3 sequence: CASSQDRTAYGYTF. CDR3 sequence (DNA): TGTGCCAGCAGCCAGGACAGAACGGCCTATGGCTACACCTTC.

This clonotype turned up a few times. The chain uses TRBV20-1 and TRBJ2-3; D ambiguous. V was clipped by 5 bases and J by 3 bases, with 6 bases between them. The CDR3 contains 11 residues. Germline V lookup: CDR1 DFQATT, CDR2 SNEGSKA (reference sequence). CDR3 bases: TGCAGTGCTGGCGAGACAGATACGCAGTATTTT. Encoded protein: CSAGETDTQYF.

This clonotype appeared many times. The chain carries TRBV7-9 and TRBJ2-5; the match to TRBD2 covers 11 bases. The CDR3 has 16 amino acids. Per the germline V gene, CDR1 is SEHNR and CDR2 is FQNEAQ (reference sequence). Trimming cost V 4 bases and J 5 bases; bases outside gene matches: 9. The CDR3 sequence is CASSYLLAGGEETQYF. CDR3 coding DNA: TGTGCCAGCAGCTATTTGCTAGCGGGAGGCGAGGAGACCCAGTACTTC.

The chain has TRBV9 and TRBJ1-1; D unclear. The better agreement between TRBJ2-3 and the DNA end casts doubt on the J call. The CDR3 covers 13 residues. CDR1 SGDLS and CDR2 YYNGEE come from the germline V gene. The CDR3 DNA follows: TGTGCCAGCAGCGGAAGCATTGGAGATACGCAGTATTTT. Amino acids: CASSGSIGDTQYF.

This chain joins TRBV7-2 and TRBJ2-7, with 8 bases identical to TRBD2. V shed 5 bases, J shed 5 bases, and the junction held 8 bases outside the gene matches. This CDR3 region has 14 residues. The germline V gene has CDR1 SGHTA and CDR2 FQGNSA. CDR3 DNA sequence: TGTGCCAGCAGCCGGGGGGGGTGTATCCACGAGCAGTACTTC. It translates to CASSRGGCIHEQYF.

The chain combines TRBV5-5 with TRBJ2-4, with unresolved D. CDR3 length: 15 residues. V was cut by 0 bases and J by 6 bases, with 13 bases left in between. CDR1 is SGHKS, CDR2 YYEKEE, per germline (reference sequence). The CDR3 is CASSLGGSSTNIQYF. CDR3 bases: TGTGCCAGCAGCTTGGGTGGCAGTTCCACAAACATTCAGTACTTC.

The CDR3 nucleotides are TGTGCCAGCAGTTTGGCCCCGACAGGGCCTCGGGATACGCAGTATTTT. Amino acid sequence: CASSLAPTGPRDTQYF. This rearrangement joins TRBV12-3 or TRBV12-4 to TRBJ2-3; TRBD1 agrees at 7 bases. After removal of 3 bases from V and 6 bases from J, the junction contained 12 bases not matched to a gene. This CDR3 spans 16 amino acids.